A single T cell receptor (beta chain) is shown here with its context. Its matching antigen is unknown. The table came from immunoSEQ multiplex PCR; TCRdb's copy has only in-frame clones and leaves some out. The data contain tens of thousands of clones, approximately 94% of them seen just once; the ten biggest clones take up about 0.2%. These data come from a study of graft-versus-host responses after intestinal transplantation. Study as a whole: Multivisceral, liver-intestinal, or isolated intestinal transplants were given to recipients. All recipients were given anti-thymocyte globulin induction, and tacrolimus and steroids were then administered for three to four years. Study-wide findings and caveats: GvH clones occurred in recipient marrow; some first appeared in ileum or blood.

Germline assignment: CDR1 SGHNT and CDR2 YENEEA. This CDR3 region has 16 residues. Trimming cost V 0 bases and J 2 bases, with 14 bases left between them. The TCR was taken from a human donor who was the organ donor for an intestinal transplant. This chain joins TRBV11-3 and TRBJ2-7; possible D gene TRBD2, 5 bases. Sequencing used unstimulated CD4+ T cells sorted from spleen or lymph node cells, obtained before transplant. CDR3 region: CASSLESTGVPYEQYF. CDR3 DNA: TGTGCCAGCAGCTTAGAATCAACCGGGGTTCCCTACGAGCAGTACTTC.